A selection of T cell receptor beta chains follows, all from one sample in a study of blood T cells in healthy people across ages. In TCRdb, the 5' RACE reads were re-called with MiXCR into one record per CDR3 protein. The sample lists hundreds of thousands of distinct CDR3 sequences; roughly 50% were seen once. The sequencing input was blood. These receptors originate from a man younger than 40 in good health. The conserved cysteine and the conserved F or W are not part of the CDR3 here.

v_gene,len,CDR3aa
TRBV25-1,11,ASRTDDQETQY
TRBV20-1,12,SASPGVTKNIQY
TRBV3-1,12,ASSLATAGYEQY
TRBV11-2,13,ASSLVGGPMDTQY
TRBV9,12,ASSETSGTHTQY
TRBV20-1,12,SARVEGNRSPLH
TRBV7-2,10,ASRGANNEQF
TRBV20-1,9,SASIGNTQY
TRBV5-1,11,ATRQGVTDTQY
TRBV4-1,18,ASSPIGLAGGTSSTNEQF
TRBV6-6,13,ASSYLDRGATEAF
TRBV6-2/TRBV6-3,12,ASSWTSGTYEQY
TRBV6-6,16,ASSLKGLSTGCNYGYT
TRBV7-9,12,ASSLPTGRYEQY
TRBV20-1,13,SANFRQGESSPLH
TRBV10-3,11,AIRAGNDSPLH
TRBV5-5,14,ASSLAGQITTDTQY